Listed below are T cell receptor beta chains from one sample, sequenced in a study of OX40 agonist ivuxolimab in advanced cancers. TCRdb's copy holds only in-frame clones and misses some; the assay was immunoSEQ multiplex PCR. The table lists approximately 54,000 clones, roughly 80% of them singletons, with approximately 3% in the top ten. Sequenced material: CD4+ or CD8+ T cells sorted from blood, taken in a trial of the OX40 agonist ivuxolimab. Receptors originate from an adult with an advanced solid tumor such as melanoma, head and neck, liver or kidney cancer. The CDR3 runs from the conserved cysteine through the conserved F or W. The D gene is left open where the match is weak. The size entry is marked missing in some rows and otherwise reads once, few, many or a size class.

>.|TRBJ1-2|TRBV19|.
CASRRGRGPPYGYTF
TGTGCCAGTCGTCGGGGGCGGGGTCCCCCCTATGGCTACACCTTC
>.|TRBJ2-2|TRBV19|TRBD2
CASRAGRNTGELFF
TGTGCCAGTAGAGCGGGGAGGAACACCGGGGAGCTGTTTTTT
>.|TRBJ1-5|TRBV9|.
CASSVAQTVLRGNQPQHF
TGTGCCAGCAGCGTAGCTCAGACGGTCCTCCGGGGCAATCAGCCCCAGCATTTT
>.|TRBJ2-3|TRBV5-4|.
CASSLAGGRIDTQYF
TGTGCCAGCAGCTTGGCCGGGGGTCGAATAGATACGCAGTATTTT
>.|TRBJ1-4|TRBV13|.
CASSFPTRSFNEKLFF
TGTGCCAGCAGCTTCCCCACGAGGTCTTTTAATGAAAAACTGTTTTTT
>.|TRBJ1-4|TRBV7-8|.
CASSFRVGEKLFF
TGTGCCAGCAGCTTCAGGGTAGGGGAAAAACTGTTTTTT
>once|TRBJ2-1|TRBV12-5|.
CASGFLYNEQFF
TGTGCTAGTGGTTTTCTGTACAATGAGCAGTTCTTC
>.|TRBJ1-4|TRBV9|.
CASSPPGGPEKLFF
TGTGCCAGCAGCCCCCCTGGGGGGCCCGAAAAACTGTTTTTT
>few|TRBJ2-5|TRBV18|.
CASSPKGGGETQYF
TGTGCCAGCTCACCAAAGGGTGGAGGTGAGACCCAGTACTTC
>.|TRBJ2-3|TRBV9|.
CASSVAGAVDTQYF
TGTGCCAGCAGCGTAGCAGGGGCTGTAGATACGCAGTATTTT
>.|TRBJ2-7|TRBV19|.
CASSIGLGTDRYEQYF
TGTGCCAGTAGTATAGGCCTTGGGACGGACCGCTACGAGCAGTACTTC
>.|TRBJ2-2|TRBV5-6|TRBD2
CASSTNPGRAGELFF
TGTGCCAGCAGCACAAATCCGGGGAGGGCCGGGGAGCTGTTTTTT
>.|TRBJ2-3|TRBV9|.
CASSVGIGEGTDTQYF
TGTGCCAGCAGCGTAGGAATCGGGGAAGGCACAGATACGCAGTATTTT
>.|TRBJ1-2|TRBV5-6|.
CASSHSRVYGYTF
TGTGCCAGCAGCCACTCAAGGGTTTATGGCTACACCTTC
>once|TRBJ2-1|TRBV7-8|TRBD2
CASSYGGELNEQFF
TGTGCCAGCAGCTACGGGGGGGAGTTAAATGAGCAGTTCTTC
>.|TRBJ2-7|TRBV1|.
CTSSQGRTGTGTYEQYF
TGCACCAGCAGCCAAGGAAGAACCGGGACTGGAACCTACGAGCAGTACTTC
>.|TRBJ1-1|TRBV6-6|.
CATSLKANTEAFF
TGTGCCACCTCTTTAAAAGCTAACACTGAAGCTTTCTTT
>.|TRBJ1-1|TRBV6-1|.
CASTSVWSGSEAFF
TGTGCCAGCACCTCCGTCTGGAGTGGGTCTGAAGCTTTCTTT
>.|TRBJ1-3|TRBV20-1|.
CSGTTGNTIYF
TGCAGTGGGACAACTGGAAACACCATATATTTT
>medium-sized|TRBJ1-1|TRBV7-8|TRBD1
CASSLEGTSRQGEAFF
TGTGCCAGCAGCTTGGAGGGTACATCTCGACAGGGGGAGGCTTTCTTT
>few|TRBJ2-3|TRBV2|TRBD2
CASHLAGGTDTQYF
TGTGCCAGCCATCTAGCGGGGGGCACAGATACGCAGTATTTT
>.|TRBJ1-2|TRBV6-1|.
CASSENNYGYTF
TGTGCCAGCAGCGAGAATAACTATGGCTACACCTTC
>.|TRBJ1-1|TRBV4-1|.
CASSQDTRPNTEAFF
TGCGCCAGCAGCCAAGATACGAGGCCGAACACTGAAGCTTTCTTT
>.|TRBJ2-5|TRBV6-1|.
CASSEEGLPQRETQYF
TGTGCCAGCAGTGAAGAGGGTCTCCCCCAGCGAGAGACCCAGTACTTC